The present entry profiles one T cell receptor (beta chain) with its context. Its antigen is unknown. Data came from immunoSEQ multiplex PCR; TCRdb stores just in-frame clones and leaves some out. The sample records around 140,000 clones, 91% being singletons. This record comes from a study of T cell responses to AZD1222 COVID-19 vaccine. About the research overall: Second-dose groups at about 4 or about 12 weeks were pooled.

Study-level findings and limits: The study identified only a handful of AZD1222 recipients as seropositive at baseline.

The CDR3 has 14 residues. Germline V gene sequence: CDR1 MRHNA, CDR2 SNTAGT. Trimming took 5 bases from V and 0 from J, leaving 11 bases between them. V is TRBV6-4 and J is TRBJ2-7; unclear D gene. The sequence derives from an adult in good health. The sample in question was peripheral blood, obtained on day 0 of AZD1222 vaccination. The CDR3 here is CASSPSLTSYEQYF. CDR3 in DNA: TGTGCCAGCAGTCCTAGTTTAACCTCCTACGAGCAGTACTTC.